This T cell receptor (beta chain) was sequenced for a study of cytomegalovirus exposure and HLA in healthy donors (dated by TCRdb to 2016 to 2017). At the level of the whole study: An earlier analysis of approximately 640 of the donors reported about 290 Gb of sequence data and some 100 million unique TCR beta sequences from roughly 200 million T cells. To study patterns of TCR occurrence, a later analysis re-analyzed previously published TCR beta repertoires from 650 to 750 donors and added high-resolution HLA genotyping. The study profiled the T cell repertoires of some 610 subjects by immunosequencing and related them to cytomegalovirus serostatus. To predict cytomegalovirus infection status, the study combined high-throughput TCR immunosequencing, statistical association of individual TCRs with disease status, and machine learning. Genome-wide SNP genotypes for about three fifths of the roughly 670 donors were used in a later genetic analysis, which treated that subset as a discovery cohort. On average, roughly 200,000 unique TCR beta nucleotide sequences were sequenced per donor among fewer than 500 genotyped donors of the cohort, with around 19% of those sequences being non-productive. Because of strong linkage in the cohort, roughly five DR-DQ haplotypes were treated as single units for association and clustering. Besides the first cohort of 550 to 750 subjects, a separate validation cohort made up of over a hundred different subjects was used. The aim of the study was to test whether cataloging public T cell receptors could identify signatures of past pathogen exposure. An early release covering some 640 HLA-typed donors comprised 250 to 350 gigabases of sequencing data and around 80 million unique TCR sequences. Every discovery cohort repertoire had been produced on one sequencing platform. Both class I and class II loci were covered by HLA typing, at four-digit resolution. Donor age, sex, ethnicity and CMV serostatus were compiled alongside the repertoire data. The later analysis used no new phenotypic data to find candidate immune exposures, relying instead on TCR beta sequences and their occurrence across donors. Among the roughly 390 genotyped donors, approximately 77% belonged to the genetic ancestry cluster associated with self-reported Caucasian donors. To decide whether each TCR beta V gene segment behaved as functional or pseudogenic, an earlier analysis of several hundred of the donors relied on high-throughput TCR beta sequencing. Typing coverage differed by locus: A, B, C, DRB1 and DQB1 were typed in roughly 620-630 donors, DQA1 in around 500, DPA1 in some 610, and DPB1 in 400 to 490. Broader findings and caveats from the paper: The study gave a list of about 160 TCR beta chains associated with cytomegalovirus. A cluster of highly shared sequence variants was judged likely to be a technical artifact of the sequencing pipeline. In vitro tests confirmed that a few of the cytomegalovirus-associated TCR beta chains recognize cytomegalovirus antigens. A later analysis reported that several top co-occurrence clusters appeared linked to parvovirus B19, influenza, CMV and Epstein-Barr virus. Some IMGT-functional V segments, including TRBV6-2 and TRBV6-3, could not be told apart with the 87-base-pair reads, so those segments were excluded. In an earlier analysis of fewer than 750 of the donors, most TCR beta V segments were observed in productive rearrangements about 87% or about 30% of the time, broadly matching IMGT annotations. Because HLA typing was unavailable for some donors at each locus, only the typed subset was used in association tests. At a false discovery rate of 0.05, a later analysis linked approximately 18,000 TCR beta sequences to specific HLA alleles. In this cohort, only TCR beta chains were sequenced, and detectable features were limited by the absence of alpha or paired-chain data. Roughly uniform sequencing depth across donors was assumed in presence/absence analyses, although this assumption may not hold. While some public TCRs were present in many individuals, most TCR sequences turned up only very rarely across donors. The classifier was reported to diagnose cytomegalovirus status with high specificity and sensitivity in both the original cohort and the validation cohort. Because counts were too low, approximately 15 rarely observed V segments, including chromosome 9 orphons, were excluded from the earlier analysis of 587 of the donors. In a later analysis, HLA-associated TCR beta chains were found to be more clonally expanded and to have lower generation probabilities than equally common non-associated chains. Correlated functional status among segregating V segments might be attributable to linkage disequilibrium, but an unknown experimental factor could not be ruled out. For the cohort, immune exposure information was limited to CMV serostatus. Strong co-occurrence of HLA alleles, especially DR and DQ, made assigning TCR associations to individual alleles difficult. In a later analysis, TCR association rates were found to vary across HLA loci, with the most associated TCRs seen for DRB1 alleles and the fewest for HLA-C alleles. A later genetic analysis associated a missense DCLRE1C variant with V-gene and J-gene trimming of TCR beta chains, and an independent cohort replicated the association. According to a later analysis, most CMV-associated TCR beta chains appeared to be HLA-restricted, and the HLA associations seemed to be driven largely by CMV exposure. According to the authors, the approach could potentially be generalized to other disease states and immunological phenotypes. A further reported finding was that TCR beta sequences accurately predicted the HLA-A and HLA-B alleles for most subjects in the first cohort. In a later genetic analysis, fewer N-insertions in productive TCRs were reported among donors in an Asian-associated ancestry cluster than the roughly 700-donor mean.

Note on this clone: This receptor's antigen is unknown. No much larger clonotype is one base removed from it; base qualities were not supplied.

CDR1 is given as SSHAT and CDR2 as FNYEAQ, both from the germline V gene (reference sequence). V drops 5 bases and J drops 6 bases, leaving 15 bases in between. The CDR3 measures 14 amino acids from cysteine to phenylalanine. The only DNA kept is the CDR3, 42 bases in frame from the first base. The cohort comprised some 680 healthy bone marrow donors. Cohort members were all nominally healthy when sampled, although unrecorded immune exposures were likely present. The donor tested CMV seropositive and was one of the 289 seropositive cohort members. A peripheral blood sample was collected from each donor, and TCR beta sequencing was performed on peripheral blood mononuclear cells. The Qiagen DNeasy Blood Extraction Kit was used to extract genomic DNA from the blood cell samples. Libraries were built with the immunoSEQ multiplex PCR assay. For the multiplex PCR, a mixture combining 60 forward primers for TCR Vbeta segments and 13 reverse primers for TCR Jbeta segments was used. The CDR3 region of rearranged TCR beta genes was amplified from genomic DNA by a multiplex PCR assay. The Illumina HiSeq System was used to sequence the amplified TCR beta libraries as 87-base-pair reads. The authors' analysis ran thus. A later analysis counted around 72 million unique TCR beta chains across the 690 or so repertoires, and 9.5 million to 11 million of these chains were shared by at least two donors. A nearest-neighbor algorithm error-corrected the raw reads and collapsed the reads into unique sequences, merging closely related sequences to remove PCR and sequencing errors. CDR3 sequences were aligned to IMGT reference sequences to assign V, D and J gene segments. For a sequence to be retained, at least a six-nucleotide match to both a V gene segment and a J gene segment was required. Rearrangements were classified as productive when the CDR3 lacked stop codons and remained in frame with V and J, and all other rearrangements were classified as non-productive. Following IMGT convention, CDR3 was defined as the stretch from the second conserved V-encoded cysteine up to the conserved J-encoded phenylalanine. The earlier analysis of 500 to 600 of the donors excluded sequences that lacked an unambiguous match to a single V gene segment. In an earlier analysis of approximately 500 of the donors, a V segment was called functional when productive rearrangements were above 56.7%, and segregating when the standard deviation between donors exceeded 5%. A statistical classification framework was developed to diagnose cytomegalovirus status using the catalog of TCR beta chain sequences. V and J gene assignment, in a later analysis, came from comparing TCR nucleotide sequences with IMGT/GENE-DB human TR gene sequences. A later analysis assigned CDR3 sequences and most-parsimonious VDJ recombination scenarios with the TCRdist pipeline. In a later analysis, each TCR beta chain was defined by its CDR3 amino acid sequence together with its V-gene family, and reads without a unique V-gene family were excluded. In a later analysis, fewer than 650 highly shared, low-generation-probability nucleotide sequences were removed to address suspected cross-contamination and a sequencing artifact. A later analysis calculated a clonal expansion index for each public chain from normalized within-repertoire ranks of inferred template counts. Generation probabilities in a later analysis came from a VDJ recombination model fitted to out-of-frame rearrangements, and those results were checked against IGoR. In a later analysis, TCR-TCR, TCR-HLA and TCR-CMV co-occurrence was scored with hypergeometric tests, and a repertoire-size bias correction was applied to TCR pairs. To estimate false discovery rates, a later analysis permuted the HLA or CMV assignments 20 times. In a later analysis, co-occurring TCRs were grouped using DBSCAN, with TCRdist sequence similarity added in when clustering inside HLA-allele-positive subsets. Repertoires with fewer than 30,000 or more than 120,000 public chains were left out of co-occurrence clustering, as were about five repertoires with anomalous nucleotide sharing. The table was pulled from immuneACCESS by TCRdb, which kept in-frame rearrangements only. Such tables lose some clones; where checked, under half of the loss comes from unresolved V genes, and the rest has no known cause. V, J and clone size are those of that table, while D and trimming were read from the DNA. The sample table holds tens of thousands of clones, of which more than 80% were seen once. The ten largest make up around 10% of the sample.

Recombination linked TRBV7-7 to TRBJ2-3; TRBD1 is possibly the D segment (6 matching bases). The sample consisted of PBMCs. The sequence was collected from a woman aged 40 to 50 in good health and CMV-seropositive. The DNA sequence is as follows: TGTGCCAGCAGCCCCGGACAGCCGGCGGATACGCAGTATTTT. It codes for CASSPGQPADTQYF.